One T cell receptor (beta chain) is described in this entry. The antigen remains unidentified. The CDR3 totals 15 residues. CDR1 SEHNR and CDR2 FQNEAQ come from the germline V gene (reference sequence). Trimming removed 5 bases from V and 2 bases from J; junction bases left unmatched: 4. Assay: immunoSEQ multiplex PCR; the TCRdb copy retains only in-frame clones and omits some. The top ten hold 5.2% of the sample, which has some 25,000 clones, around 85% seen once. This record belongs to a study of lymphopenia after photon versus proton radiotherapy. Points from the study as a whole: A bigger post-nadir fall in TCR diversity correlated inversely with survival time in deceased patients. After the lymphocyte nadir, photon-treated repertoires showed oligoclonal expansion, especially of CD8+ Temra cells.

The source was peripheral blood, collected from a patient treated with photon-based radiotherapy. The origin of this receptor is a man aged 25-40 years with gastric cancer. The chain couples TRBV7-9 to TRBJ2-2; TRBD1 aligns across 8 bases. The DNA of the CDR3 is TGTGCCAGCAGCAGGACAGGGTTAAACACCGGGGAGCTGTTTTTT. Translation: CASSRTGLNTGELFF.